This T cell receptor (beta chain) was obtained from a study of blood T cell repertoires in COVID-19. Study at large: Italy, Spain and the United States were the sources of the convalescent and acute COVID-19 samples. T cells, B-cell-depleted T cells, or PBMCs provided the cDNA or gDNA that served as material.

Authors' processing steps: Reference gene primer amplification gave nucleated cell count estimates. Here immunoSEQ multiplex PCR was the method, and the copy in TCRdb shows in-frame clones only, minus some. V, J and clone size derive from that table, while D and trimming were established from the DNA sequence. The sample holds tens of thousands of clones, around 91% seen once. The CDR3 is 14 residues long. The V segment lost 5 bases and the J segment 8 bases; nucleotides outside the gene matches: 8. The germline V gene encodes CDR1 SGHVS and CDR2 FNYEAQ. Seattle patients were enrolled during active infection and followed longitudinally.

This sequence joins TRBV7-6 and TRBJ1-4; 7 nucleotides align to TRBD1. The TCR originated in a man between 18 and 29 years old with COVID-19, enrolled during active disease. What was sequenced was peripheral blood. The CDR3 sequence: CASSGDRVGEKLFF. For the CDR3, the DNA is TGTGCCAGCAGCGGCGACAGGGTGGGAGAAAAACTGTTTTTT.